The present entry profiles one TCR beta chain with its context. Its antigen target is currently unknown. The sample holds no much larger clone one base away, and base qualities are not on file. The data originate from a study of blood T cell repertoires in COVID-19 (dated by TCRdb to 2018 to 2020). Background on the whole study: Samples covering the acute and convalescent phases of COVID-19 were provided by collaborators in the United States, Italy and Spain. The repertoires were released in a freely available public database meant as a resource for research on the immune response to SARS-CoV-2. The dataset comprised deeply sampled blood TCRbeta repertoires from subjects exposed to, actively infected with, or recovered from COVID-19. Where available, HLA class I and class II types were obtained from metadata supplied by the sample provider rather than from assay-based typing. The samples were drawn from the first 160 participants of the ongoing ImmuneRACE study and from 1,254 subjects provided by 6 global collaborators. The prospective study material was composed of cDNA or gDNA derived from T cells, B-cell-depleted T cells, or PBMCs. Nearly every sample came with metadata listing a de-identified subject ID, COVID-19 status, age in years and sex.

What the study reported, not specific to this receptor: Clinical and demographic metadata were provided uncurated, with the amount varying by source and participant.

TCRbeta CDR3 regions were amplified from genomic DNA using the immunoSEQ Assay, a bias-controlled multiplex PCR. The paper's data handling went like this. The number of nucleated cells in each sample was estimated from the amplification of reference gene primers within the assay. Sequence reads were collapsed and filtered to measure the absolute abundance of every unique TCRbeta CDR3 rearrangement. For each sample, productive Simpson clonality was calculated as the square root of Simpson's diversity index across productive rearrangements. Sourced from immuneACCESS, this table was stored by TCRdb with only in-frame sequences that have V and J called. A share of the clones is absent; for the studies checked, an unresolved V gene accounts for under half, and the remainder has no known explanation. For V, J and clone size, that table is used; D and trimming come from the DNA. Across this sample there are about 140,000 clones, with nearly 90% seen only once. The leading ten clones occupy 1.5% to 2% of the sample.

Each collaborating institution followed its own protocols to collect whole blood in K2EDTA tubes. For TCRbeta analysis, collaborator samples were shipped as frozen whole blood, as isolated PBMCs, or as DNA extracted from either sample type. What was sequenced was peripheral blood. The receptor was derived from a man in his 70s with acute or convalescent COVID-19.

The CDR3 region reads CASSGYRQGSYNEQFF. The nucleotides are TGCGCCAGCAGCGGGTACCGACAGGGGAGCTACAATGAGCAGTTCTTC. This chain joins TRBV5-1 to TRBJ2-1; 8 bases in between match TRBD1. After removal of 4 bases from V and 3 bases from J, the junction retains 9 bases not matched to a gene. From the cysteine through the phenylalanine, the CDR3 covers 16 amino acids. Only the CDR3 DNA stays, 48 bases, in frame from base 1. The germline V gene specifies SGHRS as CDR1 and YFSETQ as CDR2.